Included here is one T cell receptor beta chain sequence, with context. Its antigen is unidentified. This sample is part of a study of regulatory T cells in long-lasting Graves disease. Study-wide findings and caveats: Sampling was limited to peripheral blood rather than thyroid tissue.

The sample's time point: persistent/refractory GD, antithyroid drugs over 5 years with positive TRAb. The TCR library used RNA extracted from PBMCs. Patients with Graves' disease were diagnosed by American Thyroid Association guidelines. The collection involved drawing around 8.5 milliliters of peripheral blood into EDTA tubes. The TCR beta library used iRepertoire HTBI primers with Arm-PCR amplification of CDR3. MiXCR, applied by TCRdb to the multiplex PCR reads, yields one record per CDR3 protein. Of 600,000 to 850,000 distinct CDR3 sequences in the sample, about 30% were seen once. The CDR3 sequence is 14 residues long. The germline CDR1 and CDR2 sequences are SGHRS and YFSETQ. Germline trimming cut 6 bases from V and 2 bases from J; bases unmatched to any gene: 5.

The chain combines TRBV5-1 with TRBJ1-1, with 9 nucleotides matching TRBD1. Sequencing used peripheral blood mononuclear cells (PBMCs), obtained when the disease was refractory, from a patient treated with antithyroid drugs. This clonotype was obtained from a female donor with Graves disease. The CDR3 sequence is CASTVTGGNTEAFF. The CDR3 nucleotides are TGCGCCAGCACTGTAACAGGGGGCAACACTGAAGCTTTCTTT. Full variable domain (outside the CDR3, taken from reference TRBV5-1 and TRBJ1-1): KAGVTQTPRYLIKTRGQQVTLSCSPISGHRSVSWYQQTPGQGLQFLFEYFSETQRNKGNFPGRFSGRQFSNSRSEMNVSTLELGDSALYLCASTVTGGNTEAFFGQGTRLTVV.